The 29 T cell receptor beta chains in this list originate from one sample, sequenced in a study of blood T cell repertoires in COVID-19. The data were produced by immunoSEQ multiplex PCR, yet TCRdb's version contains in-frame clones alone and is incomplete. The repertoire holds more than 300,000 clones, with 90% as singletons. The material sequenced was PBMCs or T cells enriched from blood (not recorded which). The receptors derive from a woman aged 25 to 45 who had been exposed to COVID-19.

This sequence joins TRBV11-3 and TRBJ2-5, with no clear D. V was clipped by 0 bases and J by 2 bases, with 10 bases between them. The CDR3 totals 15 residues. Germline V gene data show CDR1 as SGHNT and CDR2 as YENEEA. As DNA, the CDR3 is TGTGCCAGCAGCTTAGAGGGCAGGCCTCAAGAGACCCAGTACTTC. Translation gives CASSLEGRPQETQYF.

The chain uses TRBV3-1 (or the pseudogene TRBV3-2) and TRBJ1-1; possible D gene TRBD1, 6 bases. Deletions cut 3 bases from V and 5 bases from J, with 10 bases between. The CDR3 length is 13 residues. Germline-derived CDR1 and CDR2 are LGHDT and YNNKEL (reference sequence). CDR3 region: CASSQAGETEAFF. The CDR3 DNA is TGTGCCAGCAGCCAGGCAGGGGAAACTGAAGCTTTCTTT.

The V and J genes are TRBV9 and TRBJ1-2; D possibly corresponds to TRBD1 (5 bases). The V gene's germline CDR1 is SGDLS and CDR2 YYNGEE. V gave up 0 bases and J gave up 5 bases, with 11 bases separating them. This CDR3 has 14 residues. The CDR3 loop is CASSVGGEGYGYTF. The CDR3 DNA sequence: TGTGCCAGCAGCGTAGGTGGGGAGGGGTATGGCTACACCTTC.

The V call is TRBV6-6, the J call TRBJ1-4, with TRBD1 identical over 7 bases. J gave up 7 bases and V 5 bases, and 7 bases lay outside the gene matches. This CDR3 spans 14 amino acids. CDR1 and CDR2 from the germline V gene are MNHNY and SVGAGI (reference sequence). CDR3 residues: CASSRGQAGEKLFF. The CDR3 DNA sequence: TGTGCCAGCAGTCGCGGACAGGCCGGTGAAAAACTGTTTTTT.

The chain employs TRBV6-5 and TRBJ1-3; TRBD1 agrees at 8 bases. Germline trimming cut 7 bases from V and 5 bases from J; bases unmatched to any gene: 4. CDR3 length: 13 residues. In germline, CDR1 is MNHEY, CDR2 SVGAGI. The CDR3 nucleotides read TGTGCCAGCAAATGGACAGGGCGAAACACCATATATTTT. It codes for CASKWTGRNTIYF.

The chain couples TRBV10-3 to TRBJ1-6; a possible D gene is TRBD1 (5 bases). The CDR3 spans 14 residues. The V end was cut by 4 bases, the J end by 10 bases, with 14 bases between. Germline V CDR1 and CDR2: ENHRY, SYGVKD. The CDR3 loop reads CAISVGGDRSPLHF. CDR3 sequence (DNA): TGTGCCATCAGTGTCGGGGGGGACCGATCACCCCTCCACTTT.

The chain couples TRBV2 to TRBJ1-5; D remains ambiguous. Trimming shortened V by 1 base and J by 3 bases, and 4 bases separated the two germline ends. Germline V lookup: CDR1 SNHLY, CDR2 FYNNEI. This CDR3 contains 13 residues. The CDR3 region is CASSEDFNQPQHF. CDR3 sequence (DNA): TGTGCCAGCAGTGAAGACTTCAATCAGCCCCAGCATTTT.

The rearrangement links TRBV27 to TRBJ2-7; 9 bases agree with TRBD1. Germline CDR1 and CDR2: MNHEY and SMNVEV (reference sequence). This CDR3 comprises 15 residues. V lost 8 bases and J lost 4; bases outside the gene matches: 12. DNA of the CDR3: TGTGCCAGCTCGAATTCCGGGACAGGGTCATACGAGCAGTACTTC. It yields the protein CASSNSGTGSYEQYF.

The count of this clone is one. The CDR3 protein is CASSFGTAYGYTF. CDR3 in DNA: TGTGCCAGCAGTTTTGGCACAGCCTATGGCTACACCTTC. The rearrangement uses TRBV28 and TRBJ1-2; D is ambiguous. V was cut by 3 bases and J by 4 bases, with 9 bases left in between. Germline V lookup: CDR1 MDHEN, CDR2 SYDVKM. This CDR3 region has 13 residues.

The rearrangement links TRBV13 to TRBJ1-2; TRBD1 is a possible D gene (5 bases). Per the germline V gene, CDR1 is PRHDT and CDR2 is FYEKMQ (reference sequence). This CDR3 spans 14 amino acids. Trimming stripped 8 bases from V and 4 bases from J, with 17 bases between. CDR3 nucleotides: TGTGCCAGCCGCAAACGTTCGGGGGGCTATGGCTACACCTTC. Its protein is CASRKRSGGYGYTF. Drawing the rest from reference TRBV13 and TRBJ1-2, the complete variable domain is AAGVIQSPRHLIKEKRETATLKCYPIPRHDTVYWYQQGPGQDPQFLISFYEKMQSDKGSIPDRFSAQQFSDYHSELNMSSLELGDSALYFCASRKRSGGYGYTFGSGTRLTVV.

J is TRBJ2-6 and V is TRBV9; D perhaps matches TRBD2 (5 bases). This CDR3 comprises 17 residues. CDR1 is SGDLS, CDR2 YYNGEE, per germline. V lost 0 bases, J lost 3 bases, and 13 bases lay in between. The CDR3 reads CASSVDLSGNGANVLTF. Written as DNA, the CDR3 is TGTGCCAGCAGCGTAGATCTATCGGGGAATGGGGCCAACGTCCTGACTTTC. The full variable domain, with the rest looked up from reference TRBV9 and TRBJ2-6, is DSGVTQTPKHLITATGQRVTLRCSPRSGDLSVYWYQQSLDQGLQFLIQYYNGEERAKGNILERFSAQQFPDLHSELNLSSLELGDSALYFCASSVDLSGNGANVLTFGAGSRLTVL.

The chain uses TRBV7-6 and TRBJ1-1; tentative D call: TRBD1 (6 bases). Germline values: CDR1 SGHVS, CDR2 FNYEAQ. The CDR3 runs to 15 residues. V was pared by 0 bases and J by 5 bases, with 13 bases between. CDR3 residues: CASSLAGARLTEAFF. CDR3 nucleotides: TGTGCCAGCAGCTTAGCGGGGGCACGTTTAACTGAAGCTTTCTTT.

The table lists this clone with a few counts. This chain uses TRBV7-3 with TRBJ1-1; 9 bases agree with TRBD1. The germline gives CDR1 SGHTA, CDR2 FQGTGA. Trimming at V came to 5 bases and at J to 3 bases, leaving 7 bases not matched to a gene. The CDR3 contains 15 residues. The CDR3, as DNA: TGTGCCAGCAGCCCGCGGGGGACAGGGCACACTGAAGCTTTCTTT. This codes for CASSPRGTGHTEAFF.

The rearrangement links TRBV7-9 to TRBJ1-1; D is undetermined. V lost 6 bases to trimming and J lost 5 bases, with 16 bases between them. Looked up from germline, CDR1 is SEHNR and CDR2 is FQNEAQ (reference sequence). This CDR3 has 14 amino acids. The CDR3 DNA reads TGTGCCAGCAGTTCATCTACACTATTAACTGAAGCTTTCTTT. Its translation: CASSSSTLLTEAFF. The full variable domain, its missing parts supplied by reference TRBV7-9 and TRBJ1-1, is DTGVSQNPRHKITKRGQNVTFRCDPISEHNRLYWYRQTLGQGPEFLTYFQNEAQLEKSRLLSDRFSAERPKGSFSTLEIQRTEQGDSAMYLCASSSSTLLTEAFFGQGTRLTVV.

This chain uses TRBV7-9 with TRBJ1-2; 7 bases are shared with TRBD1. V lost 6 bases to trimming and J lost 3 bases; unmatched junction nucleotides: 10. CDR3 length: 15 residues. Germline V gives CDR1 SEHNR, CDR2 FQNEAQ (reference sequence). For the CDR3, the DNA is TGTGCCAGCAGGTCATCAAGGGGGCTTGACTATGGCTACACCTTC. Translating it yields CASRSSRGLDYGYTF.

The chain is built from TRBV11-2 and TRBJ1-1; no firm D call. This CDR3 spans 12 amino acids. Germline CDR1 is SGHAT and CDR2 is FQNNGV. Trimming took off 0 bases at V and 5 bases at J, with 4 bases between the two ends. CDR3 region: CASSLDRTEAFF. CDR3 DNA: TGTGCCAGCAGCTTAGATCGTACTGAAGCTTTCTTT. The complete variable domain, with remaining parts taken from reference TRBV11-2 and TRBJ1-1, reads EAGVAQSPRYKIIEKRQSVAFWCNPISGHATLYWYQQILGQGPKLLIQFQNNGVVDDSQLPKDRFSAERLKGVDSTLKIQPAKLEDSAVYLCASSLDRTEAFFGQGTRLTVV.

J is TRBJ1-1 and V is TRBV5-4, with TRBD1 matching 8 bases. With 5 bases clipped from V and 1 base from J, the junction kept 1 base outside the gene matches. The CDR3 length is 13 residues. From germline, CDR1 is SGHNT and CDR2 YYREEE (reference sequence). The CDR3 is CASRGQANTEAFF. For the CDR3, the DNA is TGTGCCAGCAGGGGACAGGCGAACACTGAAGCTTTCTTT.

This clone was picked up one time. This sequence joins TRBV13 and TRBJ1-2, with 7 bases matching TRBD1. CDR1 and CDR2 (germline): PRHDT, FYEKMQ (reference sequence). The V segment lost 4 bases and the J segment 3 bases; nucleotides outside the gene matches: 26. The CDR3 sequence is 21 residues long. DNA of the CDR3: TGTGCCAGCAGCTCAATAACGACGCAGGGGGTCGTAGGATTAAAAGACTATGGCTACACCTTC. Protein: CASSSITTQGVVGLKDYGYTF.

This clone was recorded only once. This chain joins TRBV4-3 and TRBJ1-2; 9 positions match TRBD1. J gave up 8 bases and V 8 bases, and 12 bases lay outside the gene matches. CDR1 is LGHNA and CDR2 is YSLEER in the germline V gene. CDR3 length: 14 amino acids. CDR3 loop: CASRYRDRDDGYTF. In DNA, the CDR3 is TGCGCCAGCCGATACCGGGACAGGGATGACGGCTACACCTTC.

This chain links TRBV18 with TRBJ1-6; D unresolved. Per the germline V gene, CDR1 is KGHSH and CDR2 is LQKENI. The CDR3 has 15 amino acids. Trimming cost V 3 bases and J 7 bases, with 13 bases left between them. The CDR3 loop is CASSPGREANSPLHF. In DNA, the CDR3 is TGTGCCAGCTCACCGGGCAGAGAAGCCAATTCACCCCTCCACTTT. Together with reference TRBV18 and TRBJ1-6, the CDR3 gives the full variable domain: NAGVMQNPRHLVRRRGQEARLRCSPMKGHSHVYWYRQLPEEGLKFMVYLQKENIIDESGMPKERFSAEFPKEGPSILRIQQVVRGDSAAYFCASSPGREANSPLHFGNGTRLTVT.

V usage is TRBV3-1 (or the pseudogene TRBV3-2) and J usage is TRBJ2-3; 7 nucleotides agree with TRBD2. The CDR3 is made up of 14 amino acids. In germline, CDR1 is LGHDT, CDR2 YNNKEL (reference sequence). V dropped 4 bases and J dropped 7; count of bases not matched to a gene: 8. The DNA of the CDR3 is TGTGCCAGCAGCCTGGGGCGGGGGTCGTATACGCAGTATTTT. It specifies CASSLGRGSYTQYF.

V gene TRBV7-9 combines with J gene TRBJ1-5; D is possibly TRBD1 (5 bases). The CDR3 runs 13 residues. The V and J ends lost 5 bases and 3 bases respectively, with 8 bases between them. Germline V gene data show CDR1 as SEHNR and CDR2 as FQNEAQ (reference sequence). The CDR3 loop is CASSAGHNQPQHF. CDR3 DNA: TGTGCCAGCAGCGCCGGACACAATCAGCCCCAGCATTTT.

This rearrangement joins TRBV30 to TRBJ1-5; D unresolved. The CDR3 has 15 residues. V dropped 0 bases and J dropped 5 bases, with 14 bases sitting between them. Germline CDR1 and CDR2: GTSNPN and SVGIG (reference sequence). This CDR3 reads CAWSVGDTRYQPQHF. The CDR3 nucleotides are TGTGCCTGGAGTGTAGGTGACACTCGTTATCAGCCCCAGCATTTT.

The rearrangement joins TRBV19 to TRBJ2-1; maybe TRBD2 (6 bases). This CDR3 has 15 residues. Germline V gives CDR1 LNHDA, CDR2 SQIVND (reference sequence). V dropped 6 bases and J dropped 1 base, with 13 bases sitting between them. For the CDR3, the DNA is TGTGCCAGTAGGTTTCGACTAGAATCCTACAATGAGCAGTTCTTC. It codes for CASRFRLESYNEQFF.

This sequence joins TRBV11-2 and TRBJ2-7; 10 bases align to TRBD2. Germline values: CDR1 SGHAT, CDR2 FQNNGV. The CDR3 contains 17 residues. V shed 5 bases and J 4 bases; nucleotides not matched to a gene: 14. The CDR3, as DNA: TGTGCCAGCAGCCTAACAGATCCTAGCGGGGGCCCGTACGAGCAGTACTTC. It codes for CASSLTDPSGGPYEQYF.

The DNA for the CDR3 is TGTGCCAGCAGTGGGGGACTAGCGGGGGTTCATGAGCAGTTCTTC. Protein: CASSGGLAGVHEQFF. The gene calls are TRBV11-3 and TRBJ2-1, with 14 bases matching TRBD2. The V gene end was trimmed by 6 bases and the J gene end by 8 bases; junction bases not matched to a gene: 6. The CDR3 is made up of 15 amino acids. Germline V gives CDR1 SGHNT, CDR2 YENEEA.

The chain uses TRBV9 and TRBJ2-7; 9 bases align to TRBD1. CDR1 is SGDLS, CDR2 YYNGEE, per germline. This CDR3 is built from 15 residues. V was clipped by 0 bases and J by 7 bases; unmatched bases: 8. The CDR3 DNA reads as TGTGCCAGCAGCGTAGATCCGGGACAGGGTAGTGAGCAGTACTTC. Encoded protein: CASSVDPGQGSEQYF. Combining the CDR3 with reference TRBV9 and TRBJ2-7 gives the whole variable domain DSGVTQTPKHLITATGQRVTLRCSPRSGDLSVYWYQQSLDQGLQFLIQYYNGEERAKGNILERFSAQQFPDLHSELNLSSLELGDSALYFCASSVDPGQGSEQYFGPGTRLTVT.

Here the CDR3 DNA reads TGTGCCAGCAGCTTGAGGCAAGGACAAGAGACCCAGTACTTC. It yields the protein CASSLRQGQETQYF. V usage is TRBV11-3 and J usage is TRBJ2-5; D is unresolved. This CDR3 region has 14 residues. V gave up 3 bases and J gave up 2 bases, with 10 bases separating them. The germline gives CDR1 SGHNT, CDR2 YENEEA.

V usage is TRBV20-1 and J usage is TRBJ2-5; D might be TRBD2 (6 bases). Trimming shortened V by 4 bases and J by 5 bases, and 8 bases separated the two germline ends. Per germline, CDR1 DFQATT and CDR2 SNEGSKA (reference sequence). The CDR3 consists of 11 residues. The CDR3 sequence: CSATRGETQYF. CDR3 nucleotide sequence: TGCAGTGCTACCCGGGGGGAGACCCAGTACTTC.